Presented here are 4 T cell receptor beta chains from one specimen sequenced in a study of neurological immune-mediated disorders. MiXCR, applied by TCRdb to the 5' RACE reads, yields one record per CDR3 protein. The data contain 95,000 to 110,000 distinct CDR3 sequences, 10% to 12% of them seen just once; the ten biggest clones take up approximately 3.1%. Regarding time point: longitudinal time-point 3. The sequencing input was PBMCs. All receptors derive from a female donor with HTLV-1-associated myelopathy (HAM/TSP).

This clonotype has a count of ten or more. The chain links TRBV12-3 or TRBV12-4 to TRBJ2-4; no firm D call. V was shortened by 6 bases and J by 0 bases, with 9 bases between the two germline ends. The CDR3 contains 14 residues. This CDR3 reads CASSSSLAKNIQYF. CDR3 sequence (DNA): TGTGCCAGCAGCTCGTCACTAGCCAAAAACATTCAGTACTTC.

At least ten counts were recorded for this clonotype. V gene TRBV5-5 combines with J gene TRBJ1-5; 9 nucleotides line up with TRBD1. Germline CDR1 reads SGHKS; CDR2 reads YYEKEE (reference sequence). V trimming: 4 bases; J trimming: 7 bases; junction bases outside the gene matches: 12. CDR3 length: 16 amino acids. The CDR3 spells CASSPPGQGVGQPQHF. The CDR3 coding sequence is TGTGCCAGCAGCCCGCCGGGACAGGGAGTAGGCCAGCCCCAGCATTTT.

The rearrangement links TRBV20-1 to TRBJ1-2; TRBD1 aligns across 8 bases. Germline V CDR1 and CDR2: DFQATT, SNEGSKA (reference sequence). The V and J ends lost 3 bases and 8 bases, in that order; junction bases with no gene match: 5. The CDR3 sequence is 12 residues long. The CDR3 nucleotides are TGCAGTGCTAGGCAGGGGGCGGGCGGCTACACCTTC. It translates to CSARQGAGGYTF.

This clonotype appeared many times. This chain connects TRBV12-3 or TRBV12-4 to TRBJ2-7; 7 bases match TRBD1. CDR3 size: 14 residues. J gave up 0 bases and V 8 bases, and 7 bases lay outside the gene matches. The CDR3 coding sequence is TGTGCCAGCGGAAACAGGGGACACTCCTACGAGCAGTACTTC. It encodes CASGNRGHSYEQYF.